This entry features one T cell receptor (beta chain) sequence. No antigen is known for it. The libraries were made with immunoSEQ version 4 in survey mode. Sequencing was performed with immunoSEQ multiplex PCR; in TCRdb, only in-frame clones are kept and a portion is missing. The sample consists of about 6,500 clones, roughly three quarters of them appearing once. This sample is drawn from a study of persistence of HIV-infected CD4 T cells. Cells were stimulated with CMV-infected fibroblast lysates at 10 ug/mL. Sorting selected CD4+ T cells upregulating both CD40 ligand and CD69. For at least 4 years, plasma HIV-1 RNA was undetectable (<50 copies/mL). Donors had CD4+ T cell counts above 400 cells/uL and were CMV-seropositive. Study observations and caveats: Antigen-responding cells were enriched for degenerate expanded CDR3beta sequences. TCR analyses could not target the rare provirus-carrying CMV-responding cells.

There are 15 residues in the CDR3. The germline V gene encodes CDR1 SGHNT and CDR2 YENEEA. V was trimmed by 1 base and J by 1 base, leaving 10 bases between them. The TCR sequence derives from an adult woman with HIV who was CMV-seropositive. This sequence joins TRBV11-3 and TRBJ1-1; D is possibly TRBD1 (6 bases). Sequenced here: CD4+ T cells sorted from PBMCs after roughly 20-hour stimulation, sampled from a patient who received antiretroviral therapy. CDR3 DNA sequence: TGTGCCAGCAGCTTAGTTGGACAGACGAACACTGAAGCTTTCTTT. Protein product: CASSLVGQTNTEAFF. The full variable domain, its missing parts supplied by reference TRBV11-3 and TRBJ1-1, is EAGVVQSPRYKIIEKKQPVAFWCNPISGHNTLYWYLQNLGQGPELLIRYENEEAVDDSQLPKDRFSAERLKGVDSTLKIQPAELGDSAVYLCASSLVGQTNTEAFFGQGTRLTVV.